This TCR beta chain was profiled in a study of shared clonotypes between healthy human individuals. About the research overall: Each donor's CD8 memory used one plate, CD8 naive two, each CD4 subset three.

Concerning this clone itself: The target antigen is unknown.

The CDR3 contains 18 residues. Germline V lookup: CDR1 MDHEN, CDR2 SYDVKM. Trimming shortened V by 4 bases and J by 0 bases, and 22 bases separated the two germline ends. Data came from immunoSEQ multiplex PCR; TCRdb stores just in-frame clones and leaves some out. Among about 2.1 million clones listed, about 93% were seen once. Study conclusions and caveats: The study found lower generation probabilities in non-shared clonotypes than in those shared by all four donors.

Naive CD8 cells lacked CD45RO and underwent positive selection for CCR7, leaving out terminally differentiated effector memory CD45RA+ cells. The chain carries TRBV28 and TRBJ2-7, with a tentative D call TRBD2 (6 bases). This sequence was found in a man aged 18-30 years in good health. Some clones in this sample may be carry-over from other donors' samples. Specimen: naive CD8+ T cells from PBMCs. In DNA, the CDR3 is TGTGCCAGCAGTTATTCTCTTTTAGGACTAACGATCTCCTACGAGCAGTACTTC. This encodes CASSYSLLGLTISYEQYF.